The entry below describes one T cell receptor (beta chain). The antigen remains undetermined. These data belong to a study of cytomegalovirus exposure and HLA in healthy donors. Study information: Approximately 190 million T cells yielded 110 million or so unique TCR beta sequences in earlier analysis. Study results and caveats: An apparent linkage of common viral pathogens to several of the most significant clusters emerged in a later analysis.

60 Vbeta and 13 Jbeta primers were used in PCR. Data came from immunoSEQ multiplex PCR; TCRdb stores just in-frame clones and leaves some out. This sample has some 100,000 clones, with 70% to 85% found just once. CDR3 length equals 15 residues. With 5 bases clipped from V and 5 bases from J, the junction kept 8 bases outside the gene matches. Germline V gives CDR1 MNHEY, CDR2 SMNVEV (reference sequence). The source of this sequence is a man aged 45 to 65 in good health and CMV-seropositive. Material: PBMCs. The chain employs TRBV27 and TRBJ2-4, with TRBD1 matching over 8 bases. Written as DNA, the CDR3 is TGTGCCAGCAGTCCCCCCAGGGGGCTTGAAAACATTCAGTACTTC. Translation gives CASSPPRGLENIQYF.